This TCR beta chain was sequenced in a study of shared clonotypes between healthy human individuals (dated by TCRdb to 2020 to 2022). Concerning the study at large: The cohort included a few men and two women between 18 and 49 years of age. Blood TCR repertoires of five healthy adults were deeply sequenced to estimate repertoire size and the extent of clonotype sharing between individuals. Each donor's leukapheresis produced roughly between roughly 0.94 and 9.5 billion PBMCs. For each donor, three plates each were used for CD4 naive and CD4 memory, two plates were used for CD8 naive, and one plate was used for CD8 memory. To increase sequencing depth and limit assay-specific biases, TCR repertoire library preparation and sequencing were carried out by different laboratories using diverse techniques. Results the study describes overall, beyond this receptor: Based on pairwise subsampling, the degree of clonotype sharing among donors was expected to be affected by sequencing depth. Across a few donors, around 5% of naive CD4, approximately 3.5% of naive CD8, around 2.5% of memory CD4, and approximately 0.4% of memory CD8 clonotypes were shared. The genetic and exposure-history diversity represented was limited by the small number of donors. Rarefaction of sorted-subset datasets indicated incomplete sequencing despite the large sequencing depth. Naive subsets generally had larger estimated clonotype richness than memory subsets did. Compared with non-shared clonotypes, the clonotypes found in all four sorted-subset donors had higher generation probabilities. Sampling was restricted to blood, and TCR repertoires in tissue are likely to differ from TCR repertoires in blood.

This clone has more than one count but fewer than ten. What antigen it recognizes has not been identified. One base away there is no much larger clone; base qualities are not given. The donors were healthy, HIV-negative adults with no recently reported acute infections or vaccinations. Every donor was a Caucasian adult living in Nashville, Tennessee, USA. CD4+ T cells were enriched by magnetic negative selection; naive cells were then positively selected on CD45RA, and the negative fraction formed the memory subset. After blood collection by leukapheresis, PBMCs were isolated using Ficoll-Histopaque density gradient centrifugation and then cryopreserved in the vapor phase of liquid nitrogen. Analytical flow cytometry was used to check the purity and quantity of every magnetically sorted T cell population. From each sorted fraction, genomic DNA was isolated and quantified by UV absorbance on a Nanodrop 2000c.

The CDR3, cysteine through phenylalanine, is 15 amino acids long. CDR3 DNA is the only sequence kept; it has 45 bases, read in frame from the first base. The germline V gene yields MNHNS for CDR1 and SASEGT for CDR2. V is trimmed back by 5 bases and J by 2 bases, and the junction contains 6 bases that no gene match accounts for. Using the deep immunoSEQ assay, multiplex PCR amplified TCR CDR3 regions from genomic DNA. Extracted genomic DNA from each cell subset was spread evenly across all wells of several immunoSEQ 96-well plates, with each plate serving as a replicate. For sorted subsets, 150 to 250 ng genomic DNA, equal to tens of thousands of T cell genomes, was loaded into each replicate PCR. Purified libraries were measured with a Qubit 3.0 fluorometer, size-checked on a Bioanalyzer 2100, and measured again with the KAPA Library Quantification kit. A separate single-read 150-cycle Illumina NextSeq 550 flow cell was used to sequence each immunoSEQ 96-well plate. The study's processing was this. Because the immunoSEQ output held only junctional sequences and lacked quality scores, the filtering could not match the filtering applied to full-length reads. Sequences were annotated with PyIR, a Python wrapper for IgBLAST v1.9, and V/J genes and CDR3 were assigned using IMGT germline references. Any read was removed if the V/J assignment was weak (E-value above 1e-6), the CDR3 was missing, or the read contained stop codons, out-of-frame junctions, or ambiguous translated residues. A V3J clonotype was defined by an identical inferred V gene, J gene, and CDR3 amino acid sequence. The percentage overlap between two repertoires was calculated by dividing the number of shared unique clonotypes by the size of the smaller repertoire. Richness of each repertoire was evaluated using RTK rarefaction, the Chao1 estimator, and Recon v2.1 estimates of unobserved clonotypes. OLGA was used to compute generation probabilities for all TCRbeta clonotypes that the gDNA method yielded from a handful of donors. This is the immuneACCESS table as TCRdb keeps it, with only in-frame sequences that have V and J called. A part of the clones is gone; compared with another copy, unresolved V genes explain less than half, and the rest is unexplained. The V and J calls and clone size were taken over from that table, and D and trimming were inferred from the DNA. The sample profile shows approximately 350,000 clones; about 74% of them were found once. The top ten hold around a tenth of the sample.

Input material: memory CD4+ T cells sorted from blood. The cell subset or site label on this specimen signifies: CD45RA-negative fraction. The sequence came from a man between 25 and 39 years old in good health. The V gene is TRBV6-1 and the J gene is TRBJ2-3; 8 central bases correspond to TRBD2. In nucleotides, the sequence is TGTGCCAGCAGTCGGGATAGCGGGAACACAGATACGCAGTATTTT. Its protein is CASSRDSGNTDTQYF.